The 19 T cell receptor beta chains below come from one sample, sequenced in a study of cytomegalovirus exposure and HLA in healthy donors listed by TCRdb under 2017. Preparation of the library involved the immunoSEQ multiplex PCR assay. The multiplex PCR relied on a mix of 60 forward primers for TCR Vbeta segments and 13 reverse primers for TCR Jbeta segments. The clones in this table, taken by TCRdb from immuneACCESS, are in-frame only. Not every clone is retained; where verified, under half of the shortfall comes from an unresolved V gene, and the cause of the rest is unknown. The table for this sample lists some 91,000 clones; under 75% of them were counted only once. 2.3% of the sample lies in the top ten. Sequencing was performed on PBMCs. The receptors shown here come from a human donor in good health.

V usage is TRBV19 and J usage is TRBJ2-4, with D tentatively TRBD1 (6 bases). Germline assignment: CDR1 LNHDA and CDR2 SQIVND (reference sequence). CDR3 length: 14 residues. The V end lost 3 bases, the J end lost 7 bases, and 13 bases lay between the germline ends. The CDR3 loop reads CASSIQGRTNIQYF. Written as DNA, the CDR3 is TGTGCCAGTAGTATTCAGGGGCGGACGAACATTCAGTACTTC.

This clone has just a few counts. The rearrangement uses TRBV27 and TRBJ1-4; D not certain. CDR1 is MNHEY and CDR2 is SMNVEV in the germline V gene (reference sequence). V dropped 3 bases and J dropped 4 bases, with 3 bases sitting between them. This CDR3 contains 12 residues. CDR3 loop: CASSFHNEKLFF. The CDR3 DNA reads TGTGCCAGCAGTTTTCATAATGAAAAACTGTTTTTT.

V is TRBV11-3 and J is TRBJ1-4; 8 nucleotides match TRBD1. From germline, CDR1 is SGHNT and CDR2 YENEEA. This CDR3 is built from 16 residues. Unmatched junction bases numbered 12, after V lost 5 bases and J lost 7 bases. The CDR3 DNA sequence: TGTGCCAGCAGCACCGGGGACAGGCAGGAGGGTGAAAAACTGTTTTTT. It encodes CASSTGDRQEGEKLFF.

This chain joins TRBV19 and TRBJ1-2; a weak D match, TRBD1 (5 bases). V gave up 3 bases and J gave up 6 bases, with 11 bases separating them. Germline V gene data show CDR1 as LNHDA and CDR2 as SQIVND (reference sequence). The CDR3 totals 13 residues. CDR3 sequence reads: CASSISAGNGYTF. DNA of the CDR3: TGTGCCAGTAGTATTTCGGCAGGGAATGGCTACACCTTC.

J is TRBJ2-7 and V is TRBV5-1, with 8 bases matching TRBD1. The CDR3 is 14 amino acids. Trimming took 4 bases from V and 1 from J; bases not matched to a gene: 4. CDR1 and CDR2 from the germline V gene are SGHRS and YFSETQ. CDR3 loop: CASSQGQGSYEQYF. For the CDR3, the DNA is TGCGCCAGCAGCCAAGGACAGGGTTCCTACGAGCAGTACTTC.

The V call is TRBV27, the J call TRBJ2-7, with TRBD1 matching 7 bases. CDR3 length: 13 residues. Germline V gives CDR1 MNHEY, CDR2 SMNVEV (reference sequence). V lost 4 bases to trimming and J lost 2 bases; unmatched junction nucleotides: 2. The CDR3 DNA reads TGTGCCAGCAGTTGGGGACAGACCTACGAGCAGTACTTC. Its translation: CASSWGQTYEQYF.

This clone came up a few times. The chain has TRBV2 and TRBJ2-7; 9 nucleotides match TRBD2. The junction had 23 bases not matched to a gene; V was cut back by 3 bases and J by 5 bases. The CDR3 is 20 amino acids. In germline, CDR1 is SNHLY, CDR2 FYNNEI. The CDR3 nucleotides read TGTGCCAGCAGTGACGCCTTTGGGCGGGGGGGCGTAAATTTTGAGGACGAGCAGTACTTC. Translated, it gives CASSDAFGRGGVNFEDEQYF.

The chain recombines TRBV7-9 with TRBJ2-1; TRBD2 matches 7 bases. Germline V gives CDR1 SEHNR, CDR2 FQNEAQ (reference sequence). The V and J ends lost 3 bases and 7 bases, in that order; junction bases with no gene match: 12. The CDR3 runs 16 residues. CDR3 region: CASSLGRAGVRNEQFF. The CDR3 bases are TGTGCCAGCAGCTTGGGGAGGGCGGGAGTCCGGAATGAGCAGTTCTTC.

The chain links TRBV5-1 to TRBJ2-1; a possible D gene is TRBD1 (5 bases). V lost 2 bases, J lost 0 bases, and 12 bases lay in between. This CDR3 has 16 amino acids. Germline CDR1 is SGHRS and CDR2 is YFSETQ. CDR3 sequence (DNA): TGCGCCAGCAGCTTCGACAGCCGACTCTCCTACAATGAGCAGTTCTTC. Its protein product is CASSFDSRLSYNEQFF. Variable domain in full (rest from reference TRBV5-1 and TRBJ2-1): KAGVTQTPRYLIKTRGQQVTLSCSPISGHRSVSWYQQTPGQGLQFLFEYFSETQRNKGNFPGRFSGRQFSNSRSEMNVSTLELGDSALYLCASSFDSRLSYNEQFFGPGTRLTVL.

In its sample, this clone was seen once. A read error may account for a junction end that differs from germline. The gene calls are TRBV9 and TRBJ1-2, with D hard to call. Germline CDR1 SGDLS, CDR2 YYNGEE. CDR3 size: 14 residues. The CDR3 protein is CASTRTETNYGYAF. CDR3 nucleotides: TGTGCCAGCACCCGGACGGAGACTAACTATGGCTACGCCTTC.

CDR3 sequence reads: CASSARQTGGYEQYF. For the CDR3, the DNA is TGTGCCAGCAGTGCTCGCCAGACAGGGGGCTACGAGCAGTACTTC. This chain connects TRBV6-1 to TRBJ2-7, with 9 bases that match TRBD1. Per the germline V gene, CDR1 is MNHNS and CDR2 is SASEGT. The ends lost 4 bases at V and 3 bases at J; junction bases unmatched: 7. The CDR3 totals 15 residues.

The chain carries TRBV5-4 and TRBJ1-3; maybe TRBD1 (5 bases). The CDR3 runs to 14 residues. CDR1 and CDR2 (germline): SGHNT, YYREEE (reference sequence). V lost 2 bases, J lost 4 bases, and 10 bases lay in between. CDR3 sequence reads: CASSFGGMGNTIYF. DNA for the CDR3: TGTGCCAGCAGCTTCGGGGGAATGGGAAACACCATATATTTT.

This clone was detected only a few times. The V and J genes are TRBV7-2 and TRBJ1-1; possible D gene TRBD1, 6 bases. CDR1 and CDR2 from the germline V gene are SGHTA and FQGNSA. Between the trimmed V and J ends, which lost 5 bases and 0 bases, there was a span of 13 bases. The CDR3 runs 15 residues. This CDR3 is CASSTRTAMNTEAFF. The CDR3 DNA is TGTGCCAGCAGCACAAGGACAGCCATGAACACTGAAGCTTTCTTT.

The CDR3 DNA sequence: TGTGCCAGCAGCGTCGGACAGAGATTTAATTCACCCCTCCACTTT. The encoded protein is CASSVGQRFNSPLHF. V and J are TRBV7-2 and TRBJ1-6, with a tentative D call TRBD1 (6 bases). V lost 5 bases to trimming and J lost 6 bases, with 14 bases between them. CDR1 and CDR2 from the germline V gene are SGHTA and FQGNSA. This CDR3 comprises 15 residues.

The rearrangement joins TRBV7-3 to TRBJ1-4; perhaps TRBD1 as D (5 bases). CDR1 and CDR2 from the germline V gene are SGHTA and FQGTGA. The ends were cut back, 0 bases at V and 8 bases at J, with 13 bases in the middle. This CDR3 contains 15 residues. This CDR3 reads CASSLTGARGEKLFF. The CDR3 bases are TGTGCCAGCAGCTTAACGGGTGCGCGGGGGGAAAAACTGTTTTTT.

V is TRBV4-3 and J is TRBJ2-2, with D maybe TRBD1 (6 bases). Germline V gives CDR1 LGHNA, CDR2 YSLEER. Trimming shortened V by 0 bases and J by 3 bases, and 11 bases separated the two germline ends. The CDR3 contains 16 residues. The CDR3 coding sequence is TGCGCCAGCAGCCAAGATGGGGGCAGATACACCGGGGAGCTGTTTTTT. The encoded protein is CASSQDGGRYTGELFF.

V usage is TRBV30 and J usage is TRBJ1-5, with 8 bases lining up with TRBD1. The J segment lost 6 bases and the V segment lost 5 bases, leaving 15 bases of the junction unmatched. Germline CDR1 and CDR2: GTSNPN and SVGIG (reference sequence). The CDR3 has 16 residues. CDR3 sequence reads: CAWRDPQGARSQPQHF. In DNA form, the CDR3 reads TGTGCCTGGCGGGACCCGCAGGGGGCGCGGAGTCAGCCCCAGCATTTT.

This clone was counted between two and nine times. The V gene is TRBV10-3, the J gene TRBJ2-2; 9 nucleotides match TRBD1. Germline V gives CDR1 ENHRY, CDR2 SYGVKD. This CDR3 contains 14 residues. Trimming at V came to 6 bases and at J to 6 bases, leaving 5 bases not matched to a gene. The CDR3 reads CAIRGQGTAGELFF. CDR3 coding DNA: TGTGCCATCAGGGGACAGGGAACTGCCGGGGAGCTGTTTTTT.

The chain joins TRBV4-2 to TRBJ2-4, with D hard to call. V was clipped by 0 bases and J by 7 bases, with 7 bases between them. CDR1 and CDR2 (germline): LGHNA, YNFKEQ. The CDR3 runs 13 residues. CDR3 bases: TGTGCCAGCAGCCAAGACGTCGGGAACATTCAGTACTTC. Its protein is CASSQDVGNIQYF.